A single TCR beta chain is shown here with its context. Antigen: not known. Following extraction, RNA underwent reverse transcription to cDNA, which served as the sequencing template. Clones were read by immunoSEQ multiplex PCR, and TCRdb kept only the in-frame ones, dropping some. The repertoire holds approximately 210,000 clones, with under 70% as singletons. This entry belongs to a study of CD8+ T cells in alopecia areata. Findings and limits, study-wide: Researchers reported that TCR sharing among patients proved less clear than in mice, possibly HLA-linked. In scalp and blood during tofacitinib, many expanded lesional clones persisted.

As to treatment: oral pan-JAK inhibitor, 5-10 mg twice daily. Collection of lesional scalp punch biopsies and peripheral blood was performed in alopecia areata patients. Isolation of CD4+ and CD8+ T cells from PBMCs was achieved by sorting. The CDR3 length is 12 residues. Trimming cost V 6 bases and J 5 bases; bases outside gene matches: 5. Per the germline V gene, CDR1 is SQVTM and CDR2 is ANQGSEA. Source: CD4+ T cells sorted from blood, taken between weeks 43 and 45, from a patient treated with tofacitinib. The V gene is TRBV29-1, the J gene TRBJ1-2; 8 nucleotides agree with TRBD1. This clonotype was sampled from a human donor with alopecia areata. The CDR3 DNA sequence: TGCAGCGTCCTGACAGGGGCTTATGGCTACACCTTC. This gives the protein CSVLTGAYGYTF.